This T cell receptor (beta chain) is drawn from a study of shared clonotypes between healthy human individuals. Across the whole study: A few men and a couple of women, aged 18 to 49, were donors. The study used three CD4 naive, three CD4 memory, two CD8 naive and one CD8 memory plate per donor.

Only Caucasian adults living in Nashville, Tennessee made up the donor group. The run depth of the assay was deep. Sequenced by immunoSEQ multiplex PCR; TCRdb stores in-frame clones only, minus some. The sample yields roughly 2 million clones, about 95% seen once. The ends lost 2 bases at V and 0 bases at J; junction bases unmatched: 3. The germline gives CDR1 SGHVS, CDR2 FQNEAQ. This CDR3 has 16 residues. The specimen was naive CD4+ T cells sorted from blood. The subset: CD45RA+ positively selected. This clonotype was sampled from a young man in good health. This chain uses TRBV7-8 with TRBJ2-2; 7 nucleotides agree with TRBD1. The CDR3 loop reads CASSLLTGSNTGELFF. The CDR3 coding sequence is TGTGCCAGCAGCTTATTGACAGGGTCGAACACCGGGGAGCTGTTTTTT.